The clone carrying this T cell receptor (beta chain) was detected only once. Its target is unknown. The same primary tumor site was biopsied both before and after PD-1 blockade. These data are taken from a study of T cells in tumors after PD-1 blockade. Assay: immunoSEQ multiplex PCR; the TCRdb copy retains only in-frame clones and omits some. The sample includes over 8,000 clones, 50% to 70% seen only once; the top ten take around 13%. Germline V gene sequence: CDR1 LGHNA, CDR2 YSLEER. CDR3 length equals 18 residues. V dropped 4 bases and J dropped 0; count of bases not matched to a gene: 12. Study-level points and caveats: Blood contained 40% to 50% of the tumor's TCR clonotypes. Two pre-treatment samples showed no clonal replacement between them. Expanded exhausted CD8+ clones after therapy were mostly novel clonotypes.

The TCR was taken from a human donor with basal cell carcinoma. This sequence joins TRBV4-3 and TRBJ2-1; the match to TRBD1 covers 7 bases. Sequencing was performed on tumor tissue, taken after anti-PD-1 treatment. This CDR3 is CASSPARDRGSSYNEQFF. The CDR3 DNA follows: TGCGCCAGCAGCCCCGCAAGGGACAGAGGAAGCTCCTACAATGAGCAGTTCTTC.